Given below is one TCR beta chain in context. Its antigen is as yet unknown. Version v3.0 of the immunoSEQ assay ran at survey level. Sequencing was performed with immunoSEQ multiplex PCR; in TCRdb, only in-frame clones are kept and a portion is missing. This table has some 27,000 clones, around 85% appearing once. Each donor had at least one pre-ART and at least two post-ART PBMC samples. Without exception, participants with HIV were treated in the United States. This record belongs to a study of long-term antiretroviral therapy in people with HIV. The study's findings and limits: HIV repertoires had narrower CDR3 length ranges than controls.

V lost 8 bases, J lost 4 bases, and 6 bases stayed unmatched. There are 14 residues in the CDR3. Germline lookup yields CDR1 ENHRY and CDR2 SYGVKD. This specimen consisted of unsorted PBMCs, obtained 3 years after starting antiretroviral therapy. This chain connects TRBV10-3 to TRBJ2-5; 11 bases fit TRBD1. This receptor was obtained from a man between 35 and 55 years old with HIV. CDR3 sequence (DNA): TGTGCCATCGGCGGACAGGGGGCTCGAGAGACCCAGTACTTC. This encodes CAIGGQGARETQYF.